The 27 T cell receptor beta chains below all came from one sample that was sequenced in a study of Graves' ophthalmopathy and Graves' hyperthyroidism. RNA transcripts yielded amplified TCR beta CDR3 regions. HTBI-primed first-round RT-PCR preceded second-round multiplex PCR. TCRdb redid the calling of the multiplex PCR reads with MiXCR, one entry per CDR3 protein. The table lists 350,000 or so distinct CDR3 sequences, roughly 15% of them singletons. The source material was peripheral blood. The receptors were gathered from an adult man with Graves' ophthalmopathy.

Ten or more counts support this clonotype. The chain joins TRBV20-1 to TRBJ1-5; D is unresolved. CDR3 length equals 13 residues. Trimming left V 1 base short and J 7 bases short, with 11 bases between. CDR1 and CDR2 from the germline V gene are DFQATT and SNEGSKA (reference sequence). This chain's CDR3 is CSARGQEVQPQHF. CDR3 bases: TGCAGTGCTAGAGGACAAGAAGTCCAGCCCCAGCATTTT.

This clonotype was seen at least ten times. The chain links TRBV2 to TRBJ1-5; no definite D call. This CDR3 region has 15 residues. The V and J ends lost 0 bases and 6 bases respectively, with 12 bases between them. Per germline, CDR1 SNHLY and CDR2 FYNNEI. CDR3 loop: CASSEARSGSQPQHF. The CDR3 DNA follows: TGTGCCAGCAGTGAAGCGCGGTCTGGAAGTCAGCCCCAGCATTTT. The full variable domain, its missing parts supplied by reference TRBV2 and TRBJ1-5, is EPEVTQTPSHQVTQMGQEVILRCVPISNHLYFYWYRQILGQKVEFLVSFYNNEISEKSEIFDDQFSVERPDGSNFTLKIRSTKLEDSAMYFCASSEARSGSQPQHFGDGTRLSIL.

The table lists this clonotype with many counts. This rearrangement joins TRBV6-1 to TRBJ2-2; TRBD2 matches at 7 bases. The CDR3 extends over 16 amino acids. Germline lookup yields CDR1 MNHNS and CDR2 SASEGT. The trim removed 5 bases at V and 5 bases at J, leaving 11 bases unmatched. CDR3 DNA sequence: TGTGCCAGCAGTCCATTAGCGGGTGGGAGGACCGGGGAGCTGTTTTTT. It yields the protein CASSPLAGGRTGELFF.

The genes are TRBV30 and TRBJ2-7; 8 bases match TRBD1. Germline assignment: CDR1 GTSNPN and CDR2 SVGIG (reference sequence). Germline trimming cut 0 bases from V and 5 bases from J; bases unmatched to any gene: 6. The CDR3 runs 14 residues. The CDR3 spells CAWSVRTGRNEQYV. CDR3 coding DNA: TGTGCCTGGAGTGTTAGGACAGGGCGCAACGAGCAGTACGTC.

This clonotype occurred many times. In nucleotides, the CDR3 is TGTGCCAGCAGACCGGGAAGCTCCTACGAGCAGTACTTC. Protein sequence: CASRPGSSYEQYF. The chain has TRBV6-5 and TRBJ2-7; possible D gene TRBD2, 5 bases. Germline CDR1 reads MNHEY; CDR2 reads SVGAGI. V lost 6 bases to trimming and J lost 0 bases, with 9 bases between them. The CDR3 runs 13 residues.

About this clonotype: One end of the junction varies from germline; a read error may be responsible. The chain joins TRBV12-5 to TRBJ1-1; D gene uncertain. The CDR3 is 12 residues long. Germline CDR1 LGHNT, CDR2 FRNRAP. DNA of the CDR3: TGTGCTAGTGATTTGAGATCGGCAGAAGCTTTCTTT. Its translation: CASDLRSAEAFF.

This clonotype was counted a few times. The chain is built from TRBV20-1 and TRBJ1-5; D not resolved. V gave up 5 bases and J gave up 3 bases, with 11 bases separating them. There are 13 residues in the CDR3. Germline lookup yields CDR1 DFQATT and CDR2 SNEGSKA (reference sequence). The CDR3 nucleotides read TGCAGTGCTGGGTGGGGATACAATCAGCCCCAGCATTTT. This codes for CSAGWGYNQPQHF.

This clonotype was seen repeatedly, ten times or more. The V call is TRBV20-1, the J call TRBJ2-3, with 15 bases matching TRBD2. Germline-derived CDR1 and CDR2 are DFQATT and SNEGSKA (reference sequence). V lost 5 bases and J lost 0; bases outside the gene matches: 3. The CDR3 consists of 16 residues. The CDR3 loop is CSALGLAGGSTDTQYF. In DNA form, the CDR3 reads TGCAGTGCTTTGGGACTAGCGGGGGGCAGCACAGATACGCAGTATTTT.

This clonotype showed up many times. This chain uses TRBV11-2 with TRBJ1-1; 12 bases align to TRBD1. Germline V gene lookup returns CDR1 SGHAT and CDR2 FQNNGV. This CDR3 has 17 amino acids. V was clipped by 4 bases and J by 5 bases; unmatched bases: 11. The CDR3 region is CASSSGGTGGAITEAFF. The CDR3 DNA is TGTGCCAGCAGCTCGGGCGGGACAGGGGGCGCGATAACTGAAGCTTTCTTT.

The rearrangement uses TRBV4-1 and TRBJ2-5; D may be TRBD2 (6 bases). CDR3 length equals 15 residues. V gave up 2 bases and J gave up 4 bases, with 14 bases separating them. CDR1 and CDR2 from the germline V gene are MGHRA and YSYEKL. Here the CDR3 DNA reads TGCGCCAGCAGCCAAATTTCGGGGGTAGCAGAGACCCAGTACTTC. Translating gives CASSQISGVAETQYF.

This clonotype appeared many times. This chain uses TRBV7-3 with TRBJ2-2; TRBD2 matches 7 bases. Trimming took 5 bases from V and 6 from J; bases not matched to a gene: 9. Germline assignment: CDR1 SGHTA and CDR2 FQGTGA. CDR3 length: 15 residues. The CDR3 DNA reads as TGTGCCAGCAGCCCCGGCGTGGGGGGGGCCGGGGAGCTGTTTTTT. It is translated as CASSPGVGGAGELFF.

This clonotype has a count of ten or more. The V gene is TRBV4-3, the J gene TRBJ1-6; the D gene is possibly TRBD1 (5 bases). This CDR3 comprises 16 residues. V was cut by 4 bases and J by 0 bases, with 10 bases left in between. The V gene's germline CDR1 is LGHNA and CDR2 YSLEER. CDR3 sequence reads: CASSPDKSSYNSPLHF. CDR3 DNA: TGCGCCAGCAGCCCGGACAAGAGCTCCTATAATTCACCCCTCCACTTT.

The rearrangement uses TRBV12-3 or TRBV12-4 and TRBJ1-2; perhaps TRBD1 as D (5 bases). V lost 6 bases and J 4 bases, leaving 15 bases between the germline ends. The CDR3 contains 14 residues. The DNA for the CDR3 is TGTGCCAGCAGGAGGTCCGGGACGGGCTATGGCTACACCTTC. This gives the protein CASRRSGTGYGYTF.

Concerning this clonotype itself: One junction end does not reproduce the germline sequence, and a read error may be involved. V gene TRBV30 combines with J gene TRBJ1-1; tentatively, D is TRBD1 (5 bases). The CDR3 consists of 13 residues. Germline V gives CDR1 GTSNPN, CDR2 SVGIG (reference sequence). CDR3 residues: CAWSRGGNTEALF. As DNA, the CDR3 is TGTGCCTGGAGTCGGGGGGGGAACACTGAAGCTCTCTTT.

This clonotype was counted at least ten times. The CDR3 region has the DNA TGTGCCAGTAGAGCACCCGTTGGCAGCTCTGGAAACACCATATATTTT. Its protein product is CASRAPVGSSGNTIYF. The chain employs TRBV19 and TRBJ1-3; no firm D call. Deletions cut 6 bases from V and 0 bases from J, with 15 bases between. The germline V gene has CDR1 LNHDA and CDR2 SQIVND (reference sequence). The CDR3 runs to 16 residues. Complete variable domain (other parts from reference TRBV19 and TRBJ1-3): DGGITQSPKYLFRKEGQNVTLSCEQNLNHDAMYWYRQDPGQGLRLIYYSQIVNDFQKGDIAEGYSVSREKKESFPLTVTSAQKNPTAFYLCASRAPVGSSGNTIYFGEGSWLTVV.

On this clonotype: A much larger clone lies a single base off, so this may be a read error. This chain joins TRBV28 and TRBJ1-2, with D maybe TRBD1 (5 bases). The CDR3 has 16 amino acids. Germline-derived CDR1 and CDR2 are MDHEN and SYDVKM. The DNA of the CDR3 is TGTGCCATCAGTTTTTCTATAGGGGCGGGTCTGAACGGCTACACCTTC. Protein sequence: CAISFSIGAGLNGYTF.

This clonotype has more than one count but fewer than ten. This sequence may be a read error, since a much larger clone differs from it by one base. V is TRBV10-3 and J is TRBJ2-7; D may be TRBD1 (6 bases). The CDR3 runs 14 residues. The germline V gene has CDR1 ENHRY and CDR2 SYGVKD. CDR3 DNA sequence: TGTACCATCGGTAAGACAGGTGCTACCTACGAGCAGTACTTC. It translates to CTIGKTGATYEQYF.

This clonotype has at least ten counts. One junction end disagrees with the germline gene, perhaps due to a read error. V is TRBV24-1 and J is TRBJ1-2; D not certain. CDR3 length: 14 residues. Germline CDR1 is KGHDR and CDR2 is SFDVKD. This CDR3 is CATSEGSRDYGYTF. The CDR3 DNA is TGTGCCACAAGTGAAGGCAGTCGGGACTATGGCTACACCTTC.

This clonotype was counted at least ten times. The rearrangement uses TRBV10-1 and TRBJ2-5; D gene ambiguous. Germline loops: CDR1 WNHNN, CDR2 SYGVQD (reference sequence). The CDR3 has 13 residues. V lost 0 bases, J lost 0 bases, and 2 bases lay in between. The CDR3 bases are TGCGCCAGCAGTGAGTCTAACCAAGAGACCCAGTACTTC. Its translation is CASSESNQETQYF.

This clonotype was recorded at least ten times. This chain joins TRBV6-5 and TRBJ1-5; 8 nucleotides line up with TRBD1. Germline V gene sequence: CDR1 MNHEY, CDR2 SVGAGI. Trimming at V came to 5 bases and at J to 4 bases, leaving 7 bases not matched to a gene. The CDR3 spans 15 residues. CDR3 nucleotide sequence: TGTGCCAGCAGTACCGACAGGGGAGAAAATCAGCCCCAGCATTTT. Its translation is CASSTDRGENQPQHF.

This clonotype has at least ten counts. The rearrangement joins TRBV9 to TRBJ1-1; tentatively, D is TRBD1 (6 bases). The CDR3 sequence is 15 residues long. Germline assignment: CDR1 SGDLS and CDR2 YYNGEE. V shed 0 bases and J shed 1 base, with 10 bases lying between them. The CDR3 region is CASSVGGAENTEAFF. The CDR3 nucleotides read TGTGCCAGCAGCGTAGGGGGGGCGGAGAACACTGAAGCTTTCTTT.

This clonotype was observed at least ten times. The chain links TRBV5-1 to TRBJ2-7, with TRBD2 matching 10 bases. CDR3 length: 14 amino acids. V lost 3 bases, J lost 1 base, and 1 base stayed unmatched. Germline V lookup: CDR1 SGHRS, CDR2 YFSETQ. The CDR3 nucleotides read TGCGCCAGCAGCTGGACTAGCGGATCCTACGAGCAGTACTTC. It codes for CASSWTSGSYEQYF.

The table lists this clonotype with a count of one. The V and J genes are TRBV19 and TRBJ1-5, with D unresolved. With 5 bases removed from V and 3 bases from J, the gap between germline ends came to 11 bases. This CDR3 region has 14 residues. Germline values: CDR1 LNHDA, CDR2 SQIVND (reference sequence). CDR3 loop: CASSYIGDNQPQHF. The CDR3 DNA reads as TGTGCCAGTAGTTACATAGGCGACAATCAGCCCCAGCATTTT.

CDR3 residues: CASSQYWPTGELFF. In nucleotides, the CDR3 is TGTGCCAGCAGCCAGTATTGGCCCACCGGGGAGCTGTTTTTT. The genes are TRBV14 and TRBJ2-2, with unresolved D. The CDR3 has 14 amino acids. The ends were cut back, 3 bases at V and 4 bases at J, with 9 bases in the middle. The V gene's germline CDR1 is SGHDN and CDR2 FVKESK. Full variable domain (outside the CDR3, taken from reference TRBV14 and TRBJ2-2): EAGVTQFPSHSVIEKGQTVTLRCDPISGHDNLYWYRRVMGKEIKFLLHFVKESKQDESGMPNNRFLAERTGGTYSTLKVQPAELEDSGVYFCASSQYWPTGELFFGEGSRLTVL.

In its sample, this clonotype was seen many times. The DNA for the CDR3 is TGTGCCAGCAGTCCACGGGGCCGTACTGGTGGCTACACCTTC. This translates into CASSPRGRTGGYTF. The V and J genes are TRBV27 and TRBJ1-2, with D perhaps matching TRBD1 (5 bases). The length of the CDR3 is 14 residues. Germline V gene sequence: CDR1 MNHEY, CDR2 SMNVEV (reference sequence). Trimming took off 5 bases at V and 7 bases at J, with 17 bases between the two ends.

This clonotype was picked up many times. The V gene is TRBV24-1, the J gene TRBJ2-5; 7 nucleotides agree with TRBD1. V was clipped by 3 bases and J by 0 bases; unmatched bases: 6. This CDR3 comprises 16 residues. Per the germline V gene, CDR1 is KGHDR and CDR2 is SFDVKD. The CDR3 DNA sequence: TGTGCCACCAGTGATGGGACAGAGACGTACCAAGAGACCCAGTACTTC. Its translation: CATSDGTETYQETQYF.

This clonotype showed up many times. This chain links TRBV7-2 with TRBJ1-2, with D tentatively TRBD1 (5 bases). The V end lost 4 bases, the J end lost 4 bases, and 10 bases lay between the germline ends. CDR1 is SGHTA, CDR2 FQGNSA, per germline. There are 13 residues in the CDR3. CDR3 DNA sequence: TGTGCCAGCAGCTCCGGGGGGTCCTATGGCTACACCTTC. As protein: CASSSGGSYGYTF.